Presented here are 2 T cell receptor beta chains from one specimen sequenced in a study of regulatory T cells in long-lasting Graves disease. Building the TCR beta libraries relied on iRepertoire HTBI primers, and CDR3 regions underwent Arm-PCR. TCRdb reanalysed the multiplex PCR reads using MiXCR and keeps one entry per CDR3 protein. The data hold hundreds of thousands of distinct CDR3 sequences, with 15% observed a single time. The sample's time point: newly diagnosed GD, antithyroid drugs for less than 3 months. Extracted PBMC RNA gave rise to the TCR library. These data were also filed under a second study, of T cells in Graves' hyperthyroidism and ophthalmopathy.

The material was peripheral blood mononuclear cells (PBMCs), obtained at new diagnosis, from a patient treated with antithyroid drugs. The origin of the receptors is a woman in her forties with Graves disease.

This clonotype was detected ten times or more. The V call is TRBV27, the J call TRBJ2-7; maybe TRBD1 (7 bases). In germline, CDR1 is MNHEY, CDR2 SMNVEV (reference sequence). V was clipped by 1 base and J by 5 bases, with 9 bases between them. The CDR3 is 13 residues long. The CDR3: CASSLFRGDEQYF. The CDR3, as DNA: TGTGCCAGCAGTTTATTCAGGGGGGACGAGCAGTACTTC.

This clonotype was seen more than once but under ten times. This CDR3 reads CSVTRSGAEAFF. The CDR3 DNA is TGCAGCGTCACAAGGAGCGGGGCTGAAGCTTTCTTT. This chain connects TRBV29-1 to TRBJ1-1; D is unclear. CDR1 SQVTM and CDR2 ANQGSEA come from the germline V gene. The CDR3 covers 12 residues. Trimming left V 6 bases short and J 6 bases short, with 14 bases between.